This TCR beta chain was profiled in a study of T-cell reconstitution after alpha-beta-depleted transplantation in children (dated by TCRdb to the mid-2010s). Regarding the complete study: Using TCR repertoire profiling, the study followed T-cell immune reconstitution in a quantitative way in children after TCRalphabeta/CD19-depleted allogeneic hematopoietic cell transplantation.

Library preparation employed PCR. Sequencing instrument: Illumina HiSeq 2500. Molecular barcoding was employed in the preparation of TCR libraries, with unique molecular identifiers being used to normalize TCRbeta repertoire quantification. Through fastp at Q25 and MiXCR, TCRdb rebuilt clones from the public reads, retaining in-frame beta chains. Each entry merges the rows of one CDR3 protein and shows their most common DNA and genes. The table for this sample lists about 360,000 distinct CDR3 sequences; roughly 14% of them were counted only once. Around 4% of the sample is taken by the ten largest. Trimming takes 7 bases from V and 4 bases from J, and the germline ends sit 22 bases apart. CDR1 and CDR2 were assigned from the germline V gene as MDHEN and SYDVKM. From the cysteine through the phenylalanine, the CDR3 covers 16 amino acids. The read is trimmed to its CDR3 DNA, 48 bases read in frame from base 1.

This clonotype has ten or more counts. The specificity of this receptor is unknown. Within one base of it there is no much larger clone, and no base qualities were kept. This TCR derives from a human donor who donated a stem cell graft to a child with Fanconi anemia. The sample consisted of PBMCs, taken from the stem cell graft. The sequence joins TRBV28 to TRBJ1-1, with the D gene not clear enough to name. The CDR3 in this case is CASTIRRASRATEAFF. The DNA is TGTGCCAGCACCATACGAAGAGCCTCACGGGCCACTGAAGCTTTCTTT.